The 6 T cell receptor beta chains reported below all come from one sample, sequenced in a study of blood T cell repertoires in COVID-19 (dated by TCRdb to about 2020). The library was built by means of the immunoSEQ multiplex PCR assay. TCRdb retrieved this table from immuneACCESS and kept in-frame rearrangements only. Not all clones are present; in checked studies, unresolved V genes account for under half, and no reason is known for the remainder. The sample records approximately 50,000 clones, about nine tenths of which are singletons. Under 6.5% of the sample is held by the ten biggest clonotypes. What was sequenced was peripheral blood. Receptors were obtained from a man aged 65 to 85 with acute or convalescent COVID-19.

This clone was observed a single time. V gene TRBV27 combines with J gene TRBJ1-2; 12 bases align to TRBD1. Germline-derived CDR1 and CDR2 are MNHEY and SMNVEV (reference sequence). The length of the CDR3 is 15 residues. J was trimmed by 7 bases and V by 5 bases; bases with no gene match: 8. CDR3 sequence reads: CASSTRDRGQSGYTF. CDR3 DNA: TGTGCCAGCAGTACCCGGGACAGGGGGCAATCTGGCTACACCTTC.

This chain uses TRBV6-2 or TRBV6-3 with TRBJ2-1, with 8 bases that match TRBD2. In germline, CDR1 is MNHEY, CDR2 SVGEGT. The V and J ends lost 6 bases and 15 bases, in that order; junction bases with no gene match: 13. CDR3 length: 13 residues. The CDR3 bases are TGTGCCAGCAGCCAGACGGAGCGGGGGCTAGGGTTCTTC. This translates into CASSQTERGLGFF.

The chain joins TRBV27 to TRBJ2-5; tentative D call: TRBD2 (5 bases). V was pared by 7 bases and J by 4 bases, with 16 bases between. Germline lookup yields CDR1 MNHEY and CDR2 SMNVEV (reference sequence). The CDR3 totals 14 residues. The DNA for the CDR3 is TGTGCCAGCAAGGTCACGGGGTTTCCAGAGACCCAGTACTTC. This sequence encodes CASKVTGFPETQYF.

The V call is TRBV5-1, the J call TRBJ1-4; 8 bases are shared with TRBD1. J was trimmed by 3 bases and V by 0 bases; bases with no gene match: 4. This CDR3 contains 16 residues. Germline-derived CDR1 and CDR2 are SGHRS and YFSETQ. The CDR3 sequence is CASSLVHRGSNEKLFF. The CDR3 coding sequence is TGCGCCAGCAGCTTGGTTCACAGGGGGTCTAATGAAAAACTGTTTTTT.

Only a few counts were recorded for this clone. The chain is built from TRBV6-6 and TRBJ2-7, with 7 nucleotides matching TRBD1. Unmatched junction bases numbered 6, after V lost 5 bases and J lost 2 bases. Germline CDR1 and CDR2: MNHNY and SVGAGI (reference sequence). The CDR3 spans 14 residues. The CDR3 here is CASSQAGTAYEQYF. The CDR3 DNA reads TGTGCCAGCAGTCAGGCCGGGACAGCCTACGAGCAGTACTTC.

In its sample, this clone was seen once. The chain joins TRBV11-2 to TRBJ2-3, with 9 bases fitting TRBD2. The junction had 9 bases not matched to a gene; V was cut back by 0 bases and J by 2 bases. The germline gives CDR1 SGHAT, CDR2 FQNNGV. The CDR3 sequence is 18 residues long. The CDR3 is CASSLDLAGGHDTDTQYF. The CDR3, as DNA: TGTGCCAGCAGCTTAGATCTGGCGGGGGGGCATGACACAGATACGCAGTATTTT.